A single sample is the source of the 26 T cell receptor beta chains below, sequenced in a study of neoadjuvant anti-PD-1 for oral cavity cancer. Repertoires were generated with immunoSEQ multiplex PCR, while TCRdb's copy carries only in-frame clones and drops some. The sample lists thousands of clones; 45% were seen once. Sample: tumor tissue, taken before nivolumab (anti-PD-1) treatment. All receptors come from a person aged 35 to 85 with oral cavity squamous cell carcinoma.

This clone is medium-sized by share. This sequence joins TRBV5-5 and TRBJ1-6, with D perhaps TRBD1 (6 bases). Germline CDR1 and CDR2: SGHKS and YYEKEE (reference sequence). The CDR3 runs to 16 residues. Trimming took 3 bases from V and 7 from J, leaving 17 bases between them. CDR3 DNA: TGTGCCAGCAGCTCGGGCCGGGACATGGGCAATTCACCCCTCCACTTT. This gives the protein CASSSGRDMGNSPLHF.

V gene TRBV10-3 combines with J gene TRBJ1-1; TRBD1 agrees at 9 bases. After removal of 5 bases from V and 2 bases from J, the junction contained 3 bases not matched to a gene. The CDR3 covers 14 residues. Germline V gives CDR1 ENHRY, CDR2 SYGVKD. The CDR3 protein is CAISNTGGNTEAFF. For the CDR3, the DNA is TGTGCCATCAGTAATACAGGGGGCAACACTGAAGCTTTCTTT.

The gene calls are TRBV19 and TRBJ1-5; 8 bases line up with TRBD1. J was trimmed by 4 bases and V by 5 bases; bases with no gene match: 10. The CDR3 length is 16 residues. Per the germline V gene, CDR1 is LNHDA and CDR2 is SQIVND (reference sequence). The CDR3 bases are TGTGCCAGTAGTTCCCTACTCCGACAGGGGAATCAGCCCCAGCATTTT. The encoded protein is CASSSLLRQGNQPQHF. Variable domain in full (rest from reference TRBV19 and TRBJ1-5): DGGITQSPKYLFRKEGQNVTLSCEQNLNHDAMYWYRQDPGQGLRLIYYSQIVNDFQKGDIAEGYSVSREKKESFPLTVTSAQKNPTAFYLCASSSLLRQGNQPQHFGDGTRLSIL.

The chain links TRBV4-3 to TRBJ2-3; 7 nucleotides agree with TRBD2. Trimming at V came to 4 bases and at J to 1 base, leaving 8 bases not matched to a gene. The CDR3 consists of 16 residues. Germline V CDR1 and CDR2: LGHNA, YSLEER. The DNA for the CDR3 is TGCGCCAGCAGCCGAGAGGGCCGGGGGGGCACAGATACGCAGTATTTT. Protein product: CASSREGRGGTDTQYF.

The V call is TRBV10-3, the J call TRBJ2-1; 11 nucleotides align to TRBD2. The CDR3 has 16 residues. In germline, CDR1 is ENHRY, CDR2 SYGVKD. The junction had 9 bases not matched to a gene; V was cut back by 6 bases and J by 5 bases. CDR3 region: CAIRPLLAGVHNEQFF. Here the CDR3 DNA reads TGTGCCATCAGGCCCTTACTAGCGGGGGTCCACAATGAGCAGTTCTTC.

The table lists this clone with a count of one. The V gene is TRBV2, the J gene TRBJ2-3; 8 nucleotides align to TRBD2. Germline assignment: CDR1 SNHLY and CDR2 FYNNEI. Trimming removed 1 base from V and 3 bases from J; junction bases left unmatched: 9. This CDR3 contains 17 residues. This chain's CDR3 is CASSEGGGWGRTDTQYF. The CDR3 bases are TGTGCCAGCAGTGAAGGCGGGGGGTGGGGGAGGACAGATACGCAGTATTTT.

This chain connects TRBV11-3 to TRBJ2-1; 10 nucleotides agree with TRBD2. The germline V gene encodes CDR1 SGHNT and CDR2 YENEEA. V was clipped by 1 base and J by 6 bases; unmatched bases: 3. This CDR3 comprises 15 residues. The CDR3 DNA reads TGTGCCAGCAGCTTAGGGGTAGCGGGGGGCAATGAGCAGTTCTTC. It yields the protein CASSLGVAGGNEQFF.

This clone was found a few times. The V and J genes are TRBV6-1 and TRBJ1-1; the match to TRBD1 covers 8 bases. J gave up 5 bases and V 2 bases, and 7 bases lay outside the gene matches. The CDR3 has 15 residues. The germline CDR1 and CDR2 sequences are MNHNS and SASEGT. The CDR3 DNA reads TGTGCCAGCAGTGAAAGGGGGACAGGTTGGACTGAAGCTTTCTTT. It translates to CASSERGTGWTEAFF.

This chain connects TRBV5-8 to TRBJ1-2; the D gene is possibly TRBD1 (6 bases). Per germline, CDR1 SGHTS and CDR2 YDEGEE. The CDR3 is 16 residues long. Trimming cost V 1 base and J 6 bases, with 19 bases left between them. CDR3 nucleotides: TGTGCCAGCAGCTTGCCCTGGAACAGGGAGGACGATGGCTACACCTTC. It encodes CASSLPWNREDDGYTF. The whole variable domain, remainder taken from reference TRBV5-8 and TRBJ1-2, is EAGVTQSPTHLIKTRGQQATLRCSPISGHTSVYWYQQALGLGLQFLLWYDEGEERNRGNFPPRFSGRQFPNYSSELNVNALELEDSALYLCASSLPWNREDDGYTFGSGTRLTVV.

This clone ranks as medium-sized. The chain links TRBV5-1 to TRBJ2-7; the D is unclear. The CDR3 is 14 residues long. V shed 2 bases and J shed 0 bases, with 9 bases lying between them. Germline values: CDR1 SGHRS, CDR2 YFSETQ. The CDR3 here is CASSLRQSSYEQYF. CDR3 DNA sequence: TGCGCCAGCAGCTTACGGCAGAGCTCCTACGAGCAGTACTTC.

The gene calls are TRBV7-2 and TRBJ2-5; possible D gene TRBD1, 5 bases. The CDR3 spans 14 residues. Trimming shortened V by 5 bases and J by 5 bases, and 15 bases separated the two germline ends. Germline V gene sequence: CDR1 SGHTA, CDR2 FQGNSA. CDR3 DNA: TGTGCCAGCAGCCCCGAAGGGGCCGGGGAGACCCAGTACTTC. Translating gives CASSPEGAGETQYF. Together with reference TRBV7-2 and TRBJ2-5, the CDR3 gives the full variable domain: GAGVSQSPSNKVTEKGKDVELRCDPISGHTALYWYRQSLGQGLEFLIYFQGNSAPDKSGLPSDRFSAERTGGSVSTLTIQRTQQEDSAVYLCASSPEGAGETQYFGPGTRLLVL.

The V gene is TRBV7-9, the J gene TRBJ2-7; D is ambiguous. The CDR3 runs to 16 residues. Germline V CDR1 and CDR2: SEHNR, FQNEAQ (reference sequence). V was pared by 1 base and J by 0 bases, with 13 bases between. CDR3 amino acids: CASSLDTRHVSYEQYF. The CDR3 bases are TGTGCCAGCAGCTTAGATACTCGACACGTCTCCTACGAGCAGTACTTC. Complete variable domain (other parts from reference TRBV7-9 and TRBJ2-7): DTGVSQNPRHKITKRGQNVTFRCDPISEHNRLYWYRQTLGQGPEFLTYFQNEAQLEKSRLLSDRFSAERPKGSFSTLEIQRTEQGDSAMYLCASSLDTRHVSYEQYFGPGTRLTVT.

This clone is labeled as medium-sized (0.01 to 0.1%). This chain joins TRBV19 and TRBJ1-6, with D possibly matching TRBD1 (5 bases). This CDR3 comprises 14 residues. The V end was cut by 6 bases, the J end by 9 bases, with 15 bases between. Germline V gene sequence: CDR1 LNHDA, CDR2 SQIVND (reference sequence). The CDR3 bases are TGTGCCAGTAGGCCCGGGGGATCTGGTTCACCCCTCCACTTT. Translating it yields CASRPGGSGSPLHF.

V is TRBV5-1 and J is TRBJ2-6; D unresolved. The CDR3 spans 16 residues. V was shortened by 0 bases and J by 0 bases, with 7 bases between the two germline ends. CDR1 and CDR2 (germline): SGHRS, YFSETQ. CDR3 sequence: CASSLATISGANVLTF. The CDR3 nucleotides are TGCGCCAGCAGCTTGGCTACTATCTCTGGGGCCAACGTCCTGACTTTC.

This clone was detected only a few times. The rearrangement links TRBV7-8 to TRBJ1-5; D is unresolved. Germline-derived CDR1 and CDR2 are SGHVS and FQNEAQ. The ends were cut back, 5 bases at V and 1 base at J, with 15 bases in the middle. CDR3 length equals 16 residues. The CDR3 nucleotides read TGTGCCAGCAGCGCCGGACCCCTGGGGAGCAATCAGCCCCAGCATTTT. Its translation: CASSAGPLGSNQPQHF.

This chain joins TRBV7-9 and TRBJ2-1; D gene uncertain. Trimming pared 5 bases from V and 2 bases from J, leaving 4 bases between. Germline assignment: CDR1 SEHNR and CDR2 FQNEAQ (reference sequence). The CDR3 is made up of 12 amino acids. The CDR3 DNA reads TGTGCCAGCAGCGGGACCTACAATGAGCAGTTCTTC. Protein sequence: CASSGTYNEQFF.

This clone was seen a few times. The chain carries TRBV15 and TRBJ2-1; no reliable D call. Trimming shortened V by 5 bases and J by 8 bases, and 16 bases separated the two germline ends. The CDR3 sequence is 14 residues long. Germline-derived CDR1 and CDR2 are LNHNV and YYDKDF (reference sequence). For the CDR3, the DNA is TGTGCCACCAGCCGATCTCAAACGGCGGATGAGCAGTTCTTC. Protein product: CATSRSQTADEQFF.

This chain uses TRBV6-8 with TRBJ1-2, with TRBD1 as a possible D gene (5 bases). The CDR3 loop spans 14 amino acids. The germline V gene has CDR1 MNHGY and CDR2 SAAAGT. V was clipped by 5 bases and J by 6 bases, with 16 bases between them. The CDR3 here is CASSEWAGRDGYTF. CDR3 nucleotides: TGTGCCAGCAGTGAATGGGCAGGGAGAGATGGCTACACCTTC.

The J gene is TRBJ1-2, the V gene TRBV10-3, with a weak D call TRBD1 (6 bases). Germline V gene data show CDR1 as ENHRY and CDR2 as SYGVKD. The length of the CDR3 is 16 residues. Trimming pared 7 bases from V and 6 bases from J, leaving 24 bases between. This CDR3 reads CAINYGLENRVNGYTF. CDR3 DNA: TGTGCCATCAACTATGGCCTAGAGAACAGGGTAAATGGCTACACCTTC.

This clone was seen a few times. The V call is TRBV4-1, the J call TRBJ1-4; possibly TRBD1 for D (5 bases). V lost 0 bases to trimming and J lost 5 bases, with 16 bases between them. This CDR3 spans 17 amino acids. CDR1 and CDR2 from the germline V gene are MGHRA and YSYEKL. This chain's CDR3 is CASSQDGHLRVNEKLFF. The DNA for the CDR3 is TGCGCCAGCAGCCAAGACGGGCACCTCAGGGTGAATGAAAAACTGTTTTTT.

The chain joins TRBV2 to TRBJ2-5; 10 nucleotides agree with TRBD1. The length of the CDR3 is 13 residues. Losses at the gene ends were 9 bases for V and 4 bases for J; bases not matched to a gene: 5. Germline V CDR1 and CDR2: SNHLY, FYNNEI. The CDR3 nucleotides read TGTGCCAGGGGGCGGACAGGGGGAGAGACCCAGTACTTC. The encoded protein is CARGRTGGETQYF. Filled out from reference TRBV2 and TRBJ2-5, the complete variable domain reads EPEVTQTPSHQVTQMGQEVILRCVPISNHLYFYWYRQILGQKVEFLVSFYNNEISEKSEIFDDQFSVERPDGSNFTLKIRSTKLEDSAMYFCARGRTGGETQYFGPGTRLLVL.

CDR3 sequence: CSAGGGEQFF. The CDR3, as DNA: TGCAGTGCCGGCGGGGGGGAGCAGTTCTTC. This sequence joins TRBV20-1 and TRBJ2-1; 8 bases are a match to TRBD2. Looked up from germline, CDR1 is DFQATT and CDR2 is SNEGSKA (reference sequence). The CDR3 length is 10 residues. Germline trimming cut 6 bases from V and 10 bases from J; bases unmatched to any gene: 2.

The J gene is TRBJ2-5, the V gene TRBV6-5; D is unresolved. The CDR3 extends over 15 amino acids. Trimming cost V 0 bases and J 1 base, with 9 bases left between them. CDR1 is MNHEY and CDR2 is SVGAGI in the germline V gene. This CDR3 is CASSYSKQLQETQYF. CDR3 nucleotides: TGTGCCAGCAGTTACTCGAAACAGCTCCAAGAGACCCAGTACTTC.

The chain uses TRBV7-2 and TRBJ1-1; the D is unclear. From germline, CDR1 is SGHTA and CDR2 FQGNSA. Trimming cost V 4 bases and J 4 bases, with 13 bases left between them. The CDR3 extends over 14 amino acids. CDR3 sequence: CASSSWTGGTEAFF. Here the CDR3 DNA reads TGTGCCAGCAGCTCGTGGACGGGAGGCACTGAAGCTTTCTTT.

This clone occurred a few times. V gene TRBV19 combines with J gene TRBJ1-5; D is undetermined. Trimming cost V 3 bases and J 2 bases, with 11 bases left between them. The CDR3 is made up of 15 amino acids. Per germline, CDR1 LNHDA and CDR2 SQIVND (reference sequence). Written as DNA, the CDR3 is TGTGCCAGTAGTATCCCCACACGGGGCAATCAGCCCCAGCATTTT. Its translation: CASSIPTRGNQPQHF. Using reference TRBV19 and TRBJ1-5 for the parts outside the CDR3, the full variable domain is DGGITQSPKYLFRKEGQNVTLSCEQNLNHDAMYWYRQDPGQGLRLIYYSQIVNDFQKGDIAEGYSVSREKKESFPLTVTSAQKNPTAFYLCASSIPTRGNQPQHFGDGTRLSIL.

This clone appeared a few times. This chain connects TRBV6-6 to TRBJ1-1, with 12 bases matching TRBD1. The CDR3 extends over 16 amino acids. Germline V CDR1 and CDR2: MNHNY, SVGAGI (reference sequence). J lost 4 bases, V lost 6 bases, and 9 bases had no gene match. The CDR3 reads CASSAGTGGGFTEAFF. The CDR3 nucleotides read TGTGCCAGCAGCGCCGGGACAGGGGGCGGGTTCACTGAAGCTTTCTTT.